The 12 T cell receptor beta chains below come from one sample, sequenced in a study of T cells in localized non-small cell lung cancer. Sequenced by immunoSEQ multiplex PCR; TCRdb stores in-frame clones only, minus some. The sample includes some 1,400 clones, about a fifth of them seen just once. This material consisted of normal lung tissue next to the tumor, taken before any cancer treatment. These receptors were obtained from a male donor aged 60 or older with stage I squamous cell lung carcinoma.

Relative to its sample, this clone is large. The chain carries TRBV11-3 and TRBJ2-1, with 13 bases aligning to TRBD2. Losses at the gene ends were 5 bases for V and 4 bases for J; bases not matched to a gene: 14. Germline V gene lookup returns CDR1 SGHNT and CDR2 YENEEA. This CDR3 spans 19 amino acids. CDR3 sequence reads: CASSIPGLAGRGKYNEQFF. The CDR3 nucleotides read TGTGCCAGCAGCATCCCGGGACTAGCGGGAAGAGGGAAATACAATGAGCAGTTCTTC.

In its sample, this clone ranks as medium-sized (0.01 to 0.1%). The rearrangement links TRBV11-3 to TRBJ2-3; weak D call: TRBD1 (5 bases). The CDR3 is 18 amino acids. Looked up from germline, CDR1 is SGHNT and CDR2 is YENEEA. V was shortened by 4 bases and J by 0 bases, with 20 bases between the two germline ends. For the CDR3, the DNA is TGTGCCAGCAGCTCTACAGGATTTTACAGCCTTAGCACAGATACGCAGTATTTT. This codes for CASSSTGFYSLSTDTQYF.

Sample share makes this clone medium-sized. The V and J genes are TRBV9 and TRBJ1-2; 9 bases line up with TRBD1. The V and J ends lost 7 bases and 4 bases, in that order; junction bases with no gene match: 5. Germline V gene lookup returns CDR1 SGDLS and CDR2 YYNGEE. The CDR3 has 13 amino acids. The CDR3 spells CASGGTGSYGYTF. DNA for the CDR3: TGTGCCAGCGGCGGGACAGGGAGCTATGGCTACACCTTC.

This clone has just a few counts. The V gene is TRBV11-3, the J gene TRBJ2-1; 13 nucleotides line up with TRBD2. The junction had 10 bases not matched to a gene; V was cut back by 5 bases and J by 9 bases. The CDR3 is made up of 16 amino acids. Germline CDR1 is SGHNT and CDR2 is YENEEA. CDR3 sequence: CASSPATSGRRGEQFF. CDR3 coding DNA: TGTGCCAGCAGCCCTGCGACTAGCGGGAGGCGAGGTGAGCAGTTCTTC.

This chain joins TRBV18 and TRBJ2-1; no clear D gene. CDR3 length: 13 residues. Per germline, CDR1 KGHSH and CDR2 LQKENI. Between the trimmed V and J ends, which lost 0 bases and 7 bases, there was a span of 7 bases. In DNA, the CDR3 is TGTGCCAGCTCACCACCGGGTGGGAATGAGCAGTTCTTC. Its protein is CASSPPGGNEQFF.

CDR3 loop: CASSQDHRGRELTYGYTF. The DNA of the CDR3 is TGTGCCAGCAGCCAAGATCACAGGGGGCGCGAACTAACTTATGGCTACACCTTC. V is TRBV14 and J is TRBJ1-2, with TRBD1 matching 9 bases. The germline gives CDR1 SGHDN, CDR2 FVKESK. Trimming at V came to 0 bases and at J to 5 bases, leaving 13 bases not matched to a gene. The CDR3 contains 18 residues. Filled out from reference TRBV14 and TRBJ1-2, the complete variable domain reads EAGVTQFPSHSVIEKGQTVTLRCDPISGHDNLYWYRRVMGKEIKFLLHFVKESKQDESGMPNNRFLAERTGGTYSTLKVQPAELEDSGVYFCASSQDHRGRELTYGYTFGSGTRLTVV.

The chain uses TRBV11-3 and TRBJ2-3, with 7 nucleotides matching TRBD1. This CDR3 contains 16 residues. Germline loops: CDR1 SGHNT, CDR2 YENEEA. The J segment lost 5 bases and the V segment lost 0 bases, leaving 8 bases of the junction unmatched. The CDR3 here is CASSLEAAGGRDTQYF. The CDR3 DNA reads TGTGCCAGCAGCTTAGAAGCTGCAGGGGGAAGAGATACGCAGTATTTT.

This clone was picked up a small number of times. The chain is built from TRBV6-8 and TRBJ1-1; D gene ambiguous. V shed 2 bases and J shed 4 bases, with 8 bases lying between them. The CDR3 is 13 residues long. The germline gives CDR1 MNHGY, CDR2 SAAAGT. This CDR3 is CASSYGEATEAFF. The CDR3 coding sequence is TGTGCCAGCAGTTACGGAGAGGCCACTGAAGCTTTCTTT.

This clone has only a few counts. This rearrangement joins TRBV6-8 to TRBJ1-2; D perhaps matches TRBD1 (6 bases). Between the trimmed V and J ends, which lost 6 bases and 4 bases, there was a span of 18 bases. The CDR3 extends over 15 amino acids. Germline V gene data show CDR1 as MNHGY and CDR2 as SAAAGT. The CDR3 DNA is TGTGCCAGCAGCCCCTATGCACAGGGCATCTATGGCTACACCTTC. Amino acids: CASSPYAQGIYGYTF.

The V call is TRBV18, the J call TRBJ1-3; D not certain. V dropped 9 bases and J dropped 4 bases, with 16 bases sitting between them. CDR1 is KGHSH, CDR2 LQKENI, per germline. The CDR3 length is 14 residues. CDR3 in DNA: TGTGCCAGTTCCACCGGGCCGACGGGAAACACCATATATTTT. This codes for CASSTGPTGNTIYF.

This chain uses TRBV9 with TRBJ2-5; D ambiguous. The V end was cut by 5 bases, the J end by 4 bases, with 9 bases between. The CDR3 loop spans 12 amino acids. Germline lookup yields CDR1 SGDLS and CDR2 YYNGEE. The CDR3 reads CASSDWRETQYF. The CDR3 DNA reads as TGTGCCAGCAGTGACTGGCGAGAGACCCAGTACTTC.

The J gene is TRBJ2-5, the V gene TRBV11-3, with 7 bases fitting TRBD1. V dropped 4 bases and J dropped 2; count of bases not matched to a gene: 4. The CDR3 is made up of 14 amino acids. Per the germline V gene, CDR1 is SGHNT and CDR2 is YENEEA. CDR3 sequence (DNA): TGTGCCAGCAGCTCGCCGGGACAGCAAGAGACCCAGTACTTC. This encodes CASSSPGQQETQYF. Full variable domain (missing parts from reference TRBV11-3 and TRBJ2-5): EAGVVQSPRYKIIEKKQPVAFWCNPISGHNTLYWYLQNLGQGPELLIRYENEEAVDDSQLPKDRFSAERLKGVDSTLKIQPAELGDSAVYLCASSSPGQQETQYFGPGTRLLVL.